Listed below are T cell receptor beta chains from one sample, sequenced in a study of T cells in Graves' hyperthyroidism and ophthalmopathy. From the multiplex PCR reads, TCRdb called clonotypes with MiXCR, one entry per CDR3 protein. The table lists hundreds of thousands of distinct CDR3 sequences, roughly 45% of them singletons, with approximately 6.8% in the top ten. The source material was peripheral blood or thyroid tissue (not recorded which). The origin of the receptors is an adult man with Graves' disease, either hyperthyroidism or ophthalmopathy (not recorded which). CDR3s leave out the opening cysteine and the closing phenylalanine or tryptophan.

J | V | CDR3
TRBJ1-4 | TRBV7-2 | ASSEYGARINEKLF
TRBJ1-2 | TRBV2 | ASSLVQGLGSGYT
TRBJ1-5 | TRBV2 | ASSGGLNQPQH
TRBJ1-3 | TRBV9 | ASSRTVTSGNTIY
TRBJ1-6 | TRBV6-6 | ASSLDTGYNSPLH
TRBJ1-1 | TRBV29-1 | SVEELANTEAF
TRBJ1-1 | TRBV2 | ASSEDRGLVTEAF
TRBJ2-5 | TRBV9 | ASSVDGTTGGVETQY
TRBJ2-5 | TRBV7-8 | ASSMTSGRTETQY
TRBJ1-2 | TRBV20-1 | SASPEDRNYGYT
TRBJ1-3 | TRBV7-3 | ASSPGVGISGNTIY
TRBJ2-5 | TRBV5-1 | ASSPDGRVGTQY
TRBJ2-5 | TRBV15 | ATSRDPGQKQETQY
TRBJ2-5 | TRBV6-1 | ASSEGITGGTLRETQY
TRBJ2-5 | TRBV7-2 | ASSLTGVRGQETQY
TRBJ1-4 | TRBV7-9 | ASSNTSVTNEKLF
TRBJ1-5 | TRBV29-1 | SVAGRGNNQPQH
TRBJ2-7 | TRBV7-9 | ASSYSPDSYEQY
TRBJ2-6 | TRBV10-3 | AISGTTGAGANVLT
TRBJ1-6 | TRBV12-3/TRBV12-4 | ASNTGGGQPLH
TRBJ1-5 | TRBV10-2 | ASSETAGGPQPQH
TRBJ1-6 | TRBV7-9 | ASSQDTLRSSYNSPLH
TRBJ1-4 | TRBV2 | ASSYSGLEKLF
TRBJ1-2 | TRBV25-1 | ASSTAIAYGYT
TRBJ1-2 | TRBV10-3 | AISPGTANYGYT
TRBJ1-4 | TRBV7-9 | ASSQSRADEKLF
TRBJ1-6 | TRBV6-1 | ASSLGRTDGSLH
TRBJ1-5 | TRBV2 | ASSVGTGISNQPQH